Listed below are T cell receptor beta chains from one sample, sequenced in a study of blood T cell repertoires in COVID-19. TCRdb's copy holds only in-frame clones and misses some; the assay was immunoSEQ multiplex PCR. The sample lists about 250,000 clones, around 80% occurring once. The sample comprised peripheral blood. The receptor source for this set is a man at least 80 years old with acute or convalescent COVID-19. Both conserved end residues are part of each CDR3. The D gene is left open where the match is weak. Rows give clone size only sometimes, using once, few, many, or a class for an expanded clone.

d_call	v_call	clone_size	j_call	cdr3_aa	cdr3_nt
TRBD2	TRBV4-1	NA	TRBJ2-5	CASSRGGLAERGTQYF	TGCGCCAGCAGCCGCGGGGGGCTAGCGGAGAGAGGGACCCAGTACTTC
NA	TRBV9	NA	TRBJ1-6	CASSAGFGGYNSPLHF	TGTGCCAGCAGCGCGGGGTTCGGGGGGTACAATTCACCCCTCCACTTT
NA	TRBV5-1	NA	TRBJ2-5	CASSLDAAFETQYF	TGCGCCAGCAGCTTGGATGCGGCATTTGAGACCCAGTACTTC
TRBD1	TRBV18	NA	TRBJ1-4	CASSPATTGVNGKLFF	TGTGCCAGCTCACCAGCCACGACAGGGGTTAACGGAAAACTGTTTTTT
TRBD1	TRBV5-1	once	TRBJ2-1	CASSSDRVGGEQFF	TGCGCCAGCAGCTCGGACAGGGTAGGAGGGGAGCAGTTCTTC
NA	TRBV5-1	NA	TRBJ2-7	CASSSSQYEQYF	TGCGCCAGCAGCAGTTCCCAGTACGAGCAGTACTTC
NA	TRBV4-1	few	TRBJ2-1	CASSQLPDMASYNEQFF	TGCGCCAGCAGCCAATTACCGGACATGGCCTCCTACAATGAGCAGTTCTTC
NA	TRBV6-1	NA	TRBJ1-3	CASSEAEFSGNTIYF	TGTGCCAGCAGTGAAGCCGAGTTTTCTGGAAACACCATATATTTT
TRBD1	TRBV5-1	NA	TRBJ1-1	CASSPGQGLNTEAFF	TGCGCCAGCAGCCCGGGACAGGGGCTGAACACTGAAGCTTTCTTT
TRBD1	TRBV19	once	TRBJ1-5	CASSGRTGAFDQPQHF	TGTGCCAGTAGTGGACGGACAGGGGCATTCGATCAGCCCCAGCATTTT
NA	TRBV4-1	NA	TRBJ1-3	CASSQFRGNYGNTIYF	TGCGCCAGCAGCCAATTTAGAGGGAATTACGGAAACACCATATATTTT